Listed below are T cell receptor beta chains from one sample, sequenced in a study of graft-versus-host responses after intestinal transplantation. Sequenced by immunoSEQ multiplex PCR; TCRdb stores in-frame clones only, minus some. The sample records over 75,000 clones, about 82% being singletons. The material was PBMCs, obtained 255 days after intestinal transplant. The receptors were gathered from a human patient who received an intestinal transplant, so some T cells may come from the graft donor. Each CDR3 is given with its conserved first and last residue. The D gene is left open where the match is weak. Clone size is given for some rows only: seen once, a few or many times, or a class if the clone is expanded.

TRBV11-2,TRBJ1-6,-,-,TGTGCCAGCAGGAAGACAGAACCAAATTCACCCCTCCACTTT,CASRKTEPNSPLHF
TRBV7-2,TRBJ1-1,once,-,TGTGCCAGCAGCTTAGCTTGGGGGCGGGGGAACACTGAAGCTTTCTTT,CASSLAWGRGNTEAFF
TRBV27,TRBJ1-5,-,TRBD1,TGTGCCAGCAGTATCGGGACAGCAAGCAATCAGCCCCAGCATTTT,CASSIGTASNQPQHF
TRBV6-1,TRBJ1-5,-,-,TGTGCCAGCAGTGAAGGGACAGAAAGCAATCAGCCCCAGCATTTT,CASSEGTESNQPQHF
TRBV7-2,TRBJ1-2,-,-,TGTGCCAGCAGCTTTTCGTACTATGGCTACACCTTC,CASSFSYYGYTF
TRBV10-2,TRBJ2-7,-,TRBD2,TGCGCCAGCAGTGATTGGGAGGGCGGGGACTCCTACGAGCAGTACTTC,CASSDWEGGDSYEQYF
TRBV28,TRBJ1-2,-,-,TGTGCCAGCAGTTTATTGGAAGGCCCCGGGGAATTC,CASSLLEGPGEF
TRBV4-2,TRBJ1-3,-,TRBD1,TGTGCCAGCAGCCAAGATCCGGACAGGGGGCTTGGAAACACCATATATTTT,CASSQDPDRGLGNTIYF
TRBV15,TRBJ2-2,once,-,TGTGCCACCAGGGCAGGGCGGGACACCGGGGAGCTGTTTTTT,CATRAGRDTGELFF
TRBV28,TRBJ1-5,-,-,TGTGCCAGCAGGGCCAGCTTGGGGGGCAATCAGCCCCAGCATTTT,CASRASLGGNQPQHF
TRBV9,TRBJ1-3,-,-,TGTGCCAGCAGCGTAGATAGTGGAAACACCATATATTTT,CASSVDSGNTIYF
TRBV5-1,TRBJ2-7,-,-,TGCGCCAGCAGCTTGGCAGACGCCTCCTACGAGCAGTACTTC,CASSLADASYEQYF